Listed below are T cell receptor beta chains from one sample, sequenced in a study of cytomegalovirus exposure and HLA in healthy donors. Generated by immunoSEQ multiplex PCR, the TCRdb table keeps only in-frame clones and is missing some. The sample consists of about 160,000 clones, roughly 80% of them appearing once. Specimen: PBMCs. All receptors derive from a female donor in good health and CMV-seronegative. Each CDR3 is given with its conserved first and last residue. Fields, in order: J gene, clone size, D gene, V gene, CDR3 protein, CDR3 DNA. D genes are given only for firm matches. The size of a clone is reported for some rows only, either as once, few or many, or as a class for expanded clones.

J gene: TRBJ1-6
clone size: NA
D gene: TRBD1
V gene: TRBV27
CDR3 protein: CASRGRDSNNSPLHF
CDR3 DNA: TGTGCCAGCAGGGGCCGGGACAGCAATAATTCACCCCTCCACTTT

J gene: TRBJ1-6
clone size: few
D gene: TRBD1
V gene: TRBV18
CDR3 protein: CASSPWTGNSNSPLHF
CDR3 DNA: TGCGCCAGCTCACCGTGGACAGGGAATTCTAATTCACCCCTCCACTTT

J gene: TRBJ2-2
clone size: NA
D gene: NA
V gene: TRBV7-3
CDR3 protein: CASSPRPETNTGELFF
CDR3 DNA: TGTGCCAGCAGCCCCCGCCCCGAGACGAACACCGGGGAGCTGTTTTTT

J gene: TRBJ2-1
clone size: NA
D gene: NA
V gene: TRBV9
CDR3 protein: CASSRGGSYNEQFF
CDR3 DNA: TGTGCCAGCAGCAGAGGGGGCTCCTACAATGAGCAGTTCTTC

J gene: TRBJ1-2
clone size: few
D gene: NA
V gene: TRBV5-1
CDR3 protein: CASSLGSQADGYTF
CDR3 DNA: TGCGCCAGCAGCTTGGGGTCGCAGGCTGATGGCTACACCTTC

J gene: TRBJ1-5
clone size: NA
D gene: NA
V gene: TRBV28
CDR3 protein: CASTQGLLNQPQHF
CDR3 DNA: TGTGCCAGCACCCAGGGACTTCTCAATCAGCCCCAGCATTTT

J gene: TRBJ1-6
clone size: NA
D gene: TRBD1
V gene: TRBV30
CDR3 protein: CAWSYSGTAYNSPLHF
CDR3 DNA: TGTGCCTGGAGTTACTCCGGGACAGCTTATAATTCACCCCTCCACTTT

J gene: TRBJ2-3
clone size: NA
D gene: TRBD2
V gene: TRBV6-4
CDR3 protein: CASSDGGSGTDTQYF
CDR3 DNA: TGTGCCAGCAGTGACGGCGGGAGTGGGACAGATACGCAGTATTTT

J gene: TRBJ2-2
clone size: NA
D gene: NA
V gene: TRBV11-3
CDR3 protein: CASSSLTGELFF
CDR3 DNA: TGTGCCAGCAGCTCACTTACCGGGGAGCTGTTTTTT

J gene: TRBJ1-5
clone size: NA
D gene: NA
V gene: TRBV7-3
CDR3 protein: CASSPLPNQPQHF
CDR3 DNA: TGTGCCAGCAGCCCACTTCCAAATCAGCCCCAGCATTTT

J gene: TRBJ2-5
clone size: NA
D gene: TRBD2
V gene: TRBV7-9
CDR3 protein: CASSFLLAGRGETQYF
CDR3 DNA: TGTGCCAGCAGCTTCCTCCTAGCGGGAAGGGGGGAGACCCAGTACTTC

J gene: TRBJ2-1
clone size: NA
D gene: NA
V gene: TRBV15
CDR3 protein: CATSRDGGRGEQFF
CDR3 DNA: TGTGCCACCAGCAGAGACGGGGGAAGGGGTGAGCAGTTCTTC

J gene: TRBJ1-4
clone size: few
D gene: NA
V gene: TRBV6-6
CDR3 protein: CASMEDEKLFF
CDR3 DNA: TGTGCCAGCATGGAGGATGAAAAACTGTTTTTT

J gene: TRBJ1-6
clone size: NA
D gene: TRBD1
V gene: TRBV9
CDR3 protein: CASSATGSNSPLHF
CDR3 DNA: TGTGCCAGCAGCGCGACAGGGAGCAATTCACCCCTCCACTTT

J gene: TRBJ1-1
clone size: NA
D gene: TRBD1
V gene: TRBV11-1
CDR3 protein: CASSLVGGPGTEAFF
CDR3 DNA: TGTGCCAGCAGCTTAGTAGGGGGCCCGGGCACTGAAGCTTTCTTT

J gene: TRBJ2-3
clone size: NA
D gene: TRBD2
V gene: TRBV7-2
CDR3 protein: CASSLVVLAGGTDTQYF
CDR3 DNA: TGTGCCAGCAGCTTAGTCGTTTTAGCGGGGGGCACAGATACGCAGTATTTT

J gene: TRBJ1-4
clone size: NA
D gene: NA
V gene: TRBV5-1
CDR3 protein: CASSLRGGGSEKLFF
CDR3 DNA: TGCGCCAGCAGCTTGAGGGGGGGAGGAAGCGAAAAACTGTTTTTT